Here is one T cell receptor (beta chain) with its context. The target antigen is unknown. Healthy Caucasians were all of the donors. The germline CDR1 and CDR2 sequences are DFQATT and SNEGSKA (reference sequence). Trimming took off 0 bases at V and 2 bases at J, with 16 bases between the two ends. The CDR3 extends over 16 amino acids. A universal primer site came from template switching; cDNA carried unique molecular identifiers. TCRdb independently ran MiXCR on the 5' RACE reads; one entry per CDR3 protein. The sample shows about 920,000 distinct CDR3 sequences, approximately 13% of them seen only once. The data originate from a study of identical twins. Study-wide results and limits: Monozygotic twins shared more out-of-frame TCR alpha than recombination models predicted. With beta out-of-frame sequences, excess sharing by twins was weaker.

This same sample was also part of a study on yellow fever vaccine responses in identical twins.

The TCR comes from a woman aged 18-29 years in good health. The sample taken for sequencing was PBMCs. V usage is TRBV20-1 and J usage is TRBJ2-5; D is unclear. The CDR3 DNA reads TGCAGTGCTAGAGACGGAGATACAAGTCTTCAAGAGACCCAGTACTTC. It yields the protein CSARDGDTSLQETQYF.